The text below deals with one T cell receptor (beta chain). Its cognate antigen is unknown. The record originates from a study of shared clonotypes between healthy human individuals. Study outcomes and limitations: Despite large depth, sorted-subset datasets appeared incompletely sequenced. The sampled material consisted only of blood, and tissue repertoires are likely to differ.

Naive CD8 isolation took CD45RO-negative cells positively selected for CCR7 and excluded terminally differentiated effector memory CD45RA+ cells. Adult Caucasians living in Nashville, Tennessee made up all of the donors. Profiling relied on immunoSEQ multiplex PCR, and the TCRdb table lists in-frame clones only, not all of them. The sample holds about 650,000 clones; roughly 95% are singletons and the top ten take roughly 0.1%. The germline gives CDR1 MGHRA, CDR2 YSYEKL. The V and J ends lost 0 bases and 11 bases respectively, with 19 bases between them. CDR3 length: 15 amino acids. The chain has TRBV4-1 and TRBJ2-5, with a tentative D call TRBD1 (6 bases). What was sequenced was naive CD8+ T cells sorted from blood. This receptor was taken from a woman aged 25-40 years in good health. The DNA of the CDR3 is TGCGCCAGCAGCCAAGATCCCTGGGGGCCTTGGGAGCAGTACTTC. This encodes CASSQDPWGPWEQYF.